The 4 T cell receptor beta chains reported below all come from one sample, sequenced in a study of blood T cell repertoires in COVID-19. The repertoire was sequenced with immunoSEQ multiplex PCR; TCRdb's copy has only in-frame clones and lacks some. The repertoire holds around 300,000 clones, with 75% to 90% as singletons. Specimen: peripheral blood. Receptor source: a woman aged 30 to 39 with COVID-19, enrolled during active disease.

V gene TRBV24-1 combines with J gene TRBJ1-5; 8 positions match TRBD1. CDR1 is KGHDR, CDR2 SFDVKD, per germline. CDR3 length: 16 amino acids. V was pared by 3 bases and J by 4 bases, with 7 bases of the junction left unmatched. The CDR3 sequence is CATSDTRTGLNQPQHF. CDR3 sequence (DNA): TGTGCCACCAGTGATACTAGGACAGGGTTAAATCAGCCCCAGCATTTT.

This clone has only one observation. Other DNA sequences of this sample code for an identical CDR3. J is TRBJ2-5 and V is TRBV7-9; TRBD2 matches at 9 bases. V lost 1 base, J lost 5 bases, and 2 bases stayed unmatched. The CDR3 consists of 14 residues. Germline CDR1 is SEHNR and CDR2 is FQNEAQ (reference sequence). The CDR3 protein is CASSLVAGGETQYF. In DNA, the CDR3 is TGTGCCAGCAGCTTAGTGGCGGGAGGGGAGACCCAGTACTTC.

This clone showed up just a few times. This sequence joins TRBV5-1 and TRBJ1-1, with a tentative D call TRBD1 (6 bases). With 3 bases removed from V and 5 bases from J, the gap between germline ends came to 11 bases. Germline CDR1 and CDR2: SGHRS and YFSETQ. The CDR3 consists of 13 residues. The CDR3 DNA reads TGCGCCAGCAGCTATGGACAGAGGACTGAAGCTTTCTTT. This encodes CASSYGQRTEAFF. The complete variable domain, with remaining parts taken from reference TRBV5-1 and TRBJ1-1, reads KAGVTQTPRYLIKTRGQQVTLSCSPISGHRSVSWYQQTPGQGLQFLFEYFSETQRNKGNFPGRFSGRQFSNSRSEMNVSTLELGDSALYLCASSYGQRTEAFFGQGTRLTVV.

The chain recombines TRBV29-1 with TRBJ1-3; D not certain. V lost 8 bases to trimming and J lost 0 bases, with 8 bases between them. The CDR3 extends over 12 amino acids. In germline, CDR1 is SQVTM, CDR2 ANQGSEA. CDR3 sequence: CSPEVSGNTIYF. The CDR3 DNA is TGCAGCCCTGAGGTCTCTGGAAACACCATATATTTT.